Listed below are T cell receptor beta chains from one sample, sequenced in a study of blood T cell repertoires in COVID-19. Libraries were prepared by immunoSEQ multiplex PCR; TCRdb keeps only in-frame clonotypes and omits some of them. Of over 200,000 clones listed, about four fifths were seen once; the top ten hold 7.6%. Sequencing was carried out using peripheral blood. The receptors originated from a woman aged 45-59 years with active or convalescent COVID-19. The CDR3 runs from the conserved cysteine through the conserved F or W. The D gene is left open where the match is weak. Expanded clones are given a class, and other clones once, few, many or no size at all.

CDR3: CASSLPGGNQPQHF
DNA: TGTGCCAGCAGCCTCCCGGGAGGCAATCAGCCCCAGCATTTT
V: TRBV28
size: -
D: -
J: TRBJ1-5

CDR3: CASSRGLPGGGELFF
DNA: TGTGCCAGCAGCCGTGGACTTCCCGGGGGCGGGGAGCTGTTTTTT
V: TRBV11-2
size: -
D: -
J: TRBJ2-2

CDR3: CASSLGTGGLDTQYF
DNA: TGTGCCAGCAGCTTGGGGACAGGGGGTTTAGATACGCAGTATTTT
V: TRBV5-5
size: -
D: TRBD1
J: TRBJ2-3

CDR3: CASSLVAGSHEQYF
DNA: TGTGCCAGCAGTTTAGTCGCAGGGTCCCACGAGCAGTACTTC
V: TRBV27
size: -
D: -
J: TRBJ2-7

CDR3: CASSLVGVAQKETQYF
DNA: TGTGCCAGCAGCTTGGTGGGAGTCGCCCAGAAAGAGACCCAGTACTTC
V: TRBV5-4
size: -
D: -
J: TRBJ2-5

CDR3: CASSTGSLRPQHF
DNA: TGTGCCAGCAGTACAGGGTCTTTAAGGCCCCAGCATTTT
V: TRBV28
size: -
D: -
J: TRBJ1-5

CDR3: CASRTDSNQPQHF
DNA: TGTGCCAGCAGGACAGATAGCAATCAGCCCCAGCATTTT
V: TRBV6-5
size: -
D: -
J: TRBJ1-5

CDR3: CASSQDGTGSYGYTF
DNA: TGTGCCAGCAGCCAAGATGGGACAGGGTCCTATGGCTACACCTTC
V: TRBV4-2
size: -
D: TRBD1
J: TRBJ1-2

CDR3: CASSLSLTSGGNTGELFF
DNA: TGTGCCAGCAGCTTAAGCCTGACTAGCGGGGGAAACACCGGGGAGCTGTTTTTT
V: TRBV7-2
size: -
D: TRBD2
J: TRBJ2-2

CDR3: CASSLRTSQVGETQYF
DNA: TGTGCCAGCAGCTTGAGGACCTCACAGGTTGGAGAGACCCAGTACTTC
V: TRBV5-6
size: -
D: -
J: TRBJ2-5

CDR3: CATGSQGRGGYTF
DNA: TGTGCCACCGGCAGTCAAGGCAGGGGGGGCTACACCTTC
V: TRBV3-1/TRBV3-2
size: -
D: TRBD1
J: TRBJ1-2

CDR3: CASKTGGGLSYEQYF
DNA: TGTGCCAGCAAGACAGGGGGGGGCCTCTCCTACGAGCAGTACTTC
V: TRBV21-1
size: -
D: -
J: TRBJ2-7

CDR3: CASEVGGSKTQYF
DNA: TGTGCCAGCGAGGTGGGGGGATCAAAGACCCAGTACTTC
V: TRBV3-1/TRBV3-2
size: -
D: -
J: TRBJ2-5

CDR3: CASSASEGKTYEQYF
DNA: TGTGCCAGCAGCGCAAGCGAGGGAAAGACCTACGAGCAGTACTTC
V: TRBV9
size: -
D: -
J: TRBJ2-7

CDR3: CASSPRGRGPTEAFF
DNA: TGTGCCAGCAGCCCCCGAGGCAGGGGGCCTACTGAAGCTTTCTTT
V: TRBV11-2
size: -
D: TRBD1
J: TRBJ1-1

CDR3: CASSPSTGATRLTF
DNA: TGTGCCAGCAGCCCTTCGACAGGGGCCACCCGGTTGACCTTC
V: TRBV3-1/TRBV3-2
size: many
D: TRBD1
J: TRBJ1-2

CDR3: CASSLGVRGADTQYF
DNA: TGTGCCAGCAGCTTAGGGGTTCGAGGCGCAGATACGCAGTATTTT
V: TRBV5-6
size: once
D: -
J: TRBJ2-3

CDR3: CASSLGLAGEYEQFF
DNA: TGCGCCAGCAGCTTGGGACTAGCGGGAGAGTATGAGCAGTTCTTC
V: TRBV5-1
size: -
D: TRBD2
J: TRBJ2-1

CDR3: CASRPGRGPNQPQHF
DNA: TGTGCCAGCAGACCCGGCAGGGGCCCGAATCAGCCCCAGCATTTT
V: TRBV2
size: once
D: -
J: TRBJ1-5

CDR3: CASSERVSYNSPLHF
DNA: TGTGCCAGCAGTGAGAGGGTTTCGTATAATTCACCCCTCCACTTT
V: TRBV6-1
size: -
D: -
J: TRBJ1-6

CDR3: CASSRGYESYNEQFF
DNA: TGCGCCAGCAGCCGAGGCTATGAGTCCTACAATGAGCAGTTCTTC
V: TRBV4-1
size: -
D: -
J: TRBJ2-1

CDR3: CAWSPGMSNSPLHF
DNA: TGTGCCTGGAGTCCGGGGATGTCGAATTCACCCCTCCACTTT
V: TRBV30
size: -
D: -
J: TRBJ1-6

CDR3: CASRVDTSNSPLHF
DNA: TGTGCCAGCAGGGTGGACACATCTAATTCACCCCTCCACTTT
V: TRBV27
size: -
D: -
J: TRBJ1-6

CDR3: CASSLEAGHYNEQFF
DNA: TGTGCCAGCAGCTTAGAAGCGGGACACTACAATGAGCAGTTCTTC
V: TRBV11-2
size: -
D: -
J: TRBJ2-1

CDR3: CSVDAGNTGELFF
DNA: TGCAGCGTTGATGCAGGCAACACCGGGGAGCTGTTTTTT
V: TRBV29-1
size: -
D: -
J: TRBJ2-2

CDR3: CASSLVGRGPTEAFF
DNA: TGTGCCAGCAGCTTGGTTGGGAGGGGACCCACTGAAGCTTTCTTT
V: TRBV5-6
size: -
D: -
J: TRBJ1-1

CDR3: CASSQTGNSQYF
DNA: TGTGCCAGCAGCCAAACGGGGAATTCGCAGTATTTT
V: TRBV3-1/TRBV3-2
size: once
D: -
J: TRBJ2-3

CDR3: CASSYGGSTADTQYF
DNA: TGTGCCAGCAGTTACGGCGGGAGTACAGCAGATACGCAGTATTTT
V: TRBV6-2/TRBV6-3
size: -
D: TRBD2
J: TRBJ2-3

CDR3: CASSLTSGHPFRPQHF
DNA: TGTGCCAGCAGTTTAACGTCGGGACACCCTTTTAGGCCCCAGCATTTT
V: TRBV28
size: -
D: -
J: TRBJ1-5